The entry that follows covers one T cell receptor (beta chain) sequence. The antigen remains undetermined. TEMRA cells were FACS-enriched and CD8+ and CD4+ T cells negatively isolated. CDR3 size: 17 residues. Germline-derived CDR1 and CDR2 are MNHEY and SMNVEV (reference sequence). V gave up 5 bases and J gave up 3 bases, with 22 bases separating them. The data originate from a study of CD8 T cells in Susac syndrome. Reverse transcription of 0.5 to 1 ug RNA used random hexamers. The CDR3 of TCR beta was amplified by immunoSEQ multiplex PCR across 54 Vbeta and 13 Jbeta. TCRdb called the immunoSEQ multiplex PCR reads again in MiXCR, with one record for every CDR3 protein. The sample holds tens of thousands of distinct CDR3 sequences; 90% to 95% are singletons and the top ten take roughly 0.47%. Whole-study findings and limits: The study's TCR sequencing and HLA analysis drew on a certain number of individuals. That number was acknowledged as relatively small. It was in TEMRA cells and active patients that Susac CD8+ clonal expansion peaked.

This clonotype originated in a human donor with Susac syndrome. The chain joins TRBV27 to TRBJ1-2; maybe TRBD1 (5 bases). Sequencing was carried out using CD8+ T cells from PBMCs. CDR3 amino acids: CASSGQGALGSDYGYTF. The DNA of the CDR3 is TGTGCCAGCAGTGGCCAAGGGGCTCTAGGGAGCGACTATGGCTACACCTTC.